This T cell receptor (beta chain) was profiled in a study of cytomegalovirus exposure and HLA in healthy donors. Overall study results and limits: TCR association rates varied by HLA locus in a later analysis, with DRB1 highest and HLA-C lowest. Reportedly, HLA-A and HLA-B alleles of most subjects were accurately predicted from TCR beta.

The V gene's germline CDR1 is SGDLS and CDR2 YYNGEE. The CDR3 has 15 residues. The V and J ends lost 4 bases and 10 bases, in that order; junction bases with no gene match: 12. The PCR employed 60 Vbeta primers together with 13 Jbeta primers. Here immunoSEQ multiplex PCR was the method, and the copy in TCRdb shows in-frame clones only, minus some. The listing contains around 140,000 clones. On this clone itself: As yet, its antigen is unknown.

This receptor was identified in a woman in her forties or fifties in good health and CMV-seronegative. The sample was PBMCs. This rearrangement joins TRBV9 to TRBJ2-1; 9 bases fit TRBD2. The CDR3 nucleotides read TGTGCCAGCAGCCTAGAAGGGAGCGGGAGGCAGGAGCAGTTCTTC. This sequence encodes CASSLEGSGRQEQFF.